This record concerns one T cell receptor beta chain sequence. Its target is not known. Trimming cost V 5 bases and J 6 bases; bases outside gene matches: 8. The length of the CDR3 is 14 residues. Germline V gene sequence: CDR1 MNHEY, CDR2 SMNVEV (reference sequence). PCR primers comprised 60 Vbeta and 13 Jbeta primers. Measured with immunoSEQ multiplex PCR; TCRdb has only the in-frame clones, and not every one. This sample has some 190,000 clones; under 80% occur once, and the top ten carry 2.5%. The data are from a study of cytomegalovirus exposure and HLA in healthy donors. Study in general: Among the roughly 400 genotyped donors, 81% were placed in the Caucasian-associated ancestry cluster. The study's findings and limits: The authors enumerated roughly 180 TCR beta chains as linked to cytomegalovirus. The authors later linked a missense DCLRE1C variant to TCR beta V- and J-gene trimming.

Specimen: PBMCs. The chain recombines TRBV27 with TRBJ2-7, with 9 bases aligning to TRBD1. The receptor comes from a woman in her 30s in good health and CMV-seropositive. CDR3 in DNA: TGTGCCAGCAGTAAAGGACAGGGGTTCATCGAGCAGTACTTC. Protein sequence: CASSKGQGFIEQYF.